This is a list of T cell receptor beta chains from one sample in a study of monozygotic twins with inflammatory bowel disease. TCRdb reprocessed the 5' RACE reads; each CDR3 protein has one entry and no DNA is given. The specimen's table records about 300,000 distinct CDR3 sequences. The sequencing sample was made of blood. These receptors were obtained from a human donor with ulcerative colitis or Crohn's disease, or a healthy co-twin of an affected twin (not recorded which). Both conserved end residues are part of each CDR3.

j_gene | v_gene | CDR3aa
TRBJ1-5 | TRBV7-9 | CASSLHRGSNQPQHF
TRBJ2-3 | TRBV7-9 | CASSLLSGPDTQYF
TRBJ1-5 | TRBV10-3 | CAISGSATTDQPQHF
TRBJ1-4 | TRBV7-9 | CASTLAGIATNEKLFF
TRBJ2-3 | TRBV9 | CASSVTGGIRDTQYF
TRBJ2-5 | TRBV30 | CAWRLAGASQETQYF
TRBJ1-5 | TRBV18 | CASSLDRGSSNQPQHF
TRBJ2-1 | TRBV20-1 | CSARGLADYNEQFF
TRBJ2-7 | TRBV11-3 | CASSLTGTSSYEQYF
TRBJ1-4 | TRBV3-1 | CASSPRGRGRNVGSEKLFF
TRBJ2-7 | TRBV7-2 | CASSLEGMGTEQYF
TRBJ2-3 | TRBV7-6 | CASSFFGGGQGADTQYF
TRBJ2-6 | TRBV7-3 | CASSLTGQISGANVLTF